The clone carrying this T cell receptor (beta chain) showed up many times. As yet, its antigen is unknown. Losses at the gene ends were 1 base for V and 3 bases for J; bases not matched to a gene: 5. The V gene's germline CDR1 is DFQATT and CDR2 SNEGSKA (reference sequence). CDR3 length equals 17 residues. Breast cancer patients provided tissue from their axillary draining lymph nodes. The data were taken from a study of breast tumors, draining lymph nodes, adjacent tissues. Each CDR3 protein is one row after TCRdb ran MiXCR on the multiplex PCR reads. The sample has about 180,000 distinct CDR3 sequences, approximately 30% seen once; the top ten hold roughly 4.5%. Study findings and constraints: Luminal-like breast cancer showed significantly higher tumor–nontumor repertoire similarity than basal-like. The data were judged consistent with most tumor T cells coming from lymph node and expanding in tumor. Tumors had less TCR diversity than lymph nodes, more than nontumor tissue.

The clonotype was recovered from a female donor with breast cancer. Some clones in this sample may be carry-over from other donors' samples. The rearrangement joins TRBV20-1 to TRBJ2-3; 15 nucleotides line up with TRBD2. Input material: axillary lymph node tissue. This CDR3 is CSARVLGLAGGTDTQYF. The CDR3 nucleotides are TGCAGTGCTAGAGTGCTTGGACTAGCGGGGGGGACAGATACGCAGTATTTT.